Presented here are 12 T cell receptor beta chains from one specimen sequenced in a study of shared clonotypes between healthy human individuals. The assay was immunoSEQ multiplex PCR, and TCRdb's table has in-frame clones only and misses some. Of about 770,000 clones detected, just under 75% appear once; the ten largest clones hold under 2%. The specimen was memory CD4+ T cells sorted from blood. The sample's subset: CD45RA-negative fraction. The receptors originated from a woman aged 25 to 39 in good health.

This clone was found a few times. This sample also contains other DNA sequences that code for the same CDR3. CDR3 nucleotide sequence: TGCGCCAGCAGCCCTCGACAGGGGGCGCGCACTGAAGCTTTCTTT. It specifies CASSPRQGARTEAFF. This sequence joins TRBV5-1 and TRBJ1-1, with 10 positions matching TRBD1. V shed 4 bases, J shed 4 bases, and the junction held 7 bases outside the gene matches. Per the germline V gene, CDR1 is SGHRS and CDR2 is YFSETQ. This CDR3 has 15 amino acids.

This clone was observed a few times. The gene calls are TRBV29-1 and TRBJ2-1, with a possible D match to TRBD2 (6 bases). Germline CDR1 SQVTM, CDR2 ANQGSEA. The CDR3 runs 13 residues. Trimming removed 3 bases from V and 7 bases from J, with 13 bases in between. The CDR3 DNA is TGCAGCGTTGATGGGCTAGCGAGGAATGAGCAGTTCTTC. Its translation is CSVDGLARNEQFF.

V usage is TRBV2 and J usage is TRBJ2-7; 8 bases match TRBD1. The CDR3 spans 14 residues. V dropped 6 bases and J dropped 5; count of bases not matched to a gene: 9. The V gene's germline CDR1 is SNHLY and CDR2 FYNNEI. The CDR3 loop reads CASSTDRATDEQYF. For the CDR3, the DNA is TGTGCCAGCAGCACGGACAGGGCCACCGACGAGCAGTACTTC.

The chain is built from TRBV4-1 and TRBJ2-2; D is unclear. In germline, CDR1 is MGHRA, CDR2 YSYEKL. V was shortened by 4 bases and J by 6 bases, with 6 bases between the two germline ends. The CDR3 extends over 12 amino acids. The CDR3 spells CASSLVAGELFF. CDR3 nucleotides: TGCGCCAGCAGCCTAGTTGCCGGGGAGCTGTTTTTT.

The chain has TRBV2 and TRBJ2-7; 7 bases fit TRBD2. The CDR3 runs 14 residues. V gave up 2 bases and J gave up 2 bases; unmatched junction bases: 3. Germline V gives CDR1 SNHLY, CDR2 FYNNEI. CDR3 DNA: TGTGCCAGCAGTGAACCTAGCGGTACCTACGAGCAGTACTTC. It codes for CASSEPSGTYEQYF.

The gene calls are TRBV27 and TRBJ1-4, with D possibly matching TRBD1 (6 bases). The V gene's germline CDR1 is MNHEY and CDR2 SMNVEV (reference sequence). Trimming took off 5 bases at V and 0 bases at J, with 10 bases between the two ends. There are 15 residues in the CDR3. CDR3 coding DNA: TGTGCCAGCAGTCCCAGACAGGCAACTAATGAAAAACTGTTTTTT. Translation: CASSPRQATNEKLFF.

V usage is TRBV18 and J usage is TRBJ1-1; D might be TRBD1 (5 bases). Germline V CDR1 and CDR2: KGHSH, LQKENI. The CDR3 is 15 residues long. V lost 2 bases, J lost 0 bases, and 10 bases lay in between. DNA of the CDR3: TGTGCCAGCTCACCATCGGGGACGGTGAACACTGAAGCTTTCTTT. It translates to CASSPSGTVNTEAFF.

The V call is TRBV6-5, the J call TRBJ2-2; no firm D call. The germline V and J ends were trimmed by 0 bases and 3 bases, with 11 bases remaining between them. The CDR3 runs 16 residues. Germline V CDR1 and CDR2: MNHEY, SVGAGI. The CDR3 DNA follows: TGTGCCAGCAGTTACTCGATGCGGATTCACACCGGGGAGCTGTTTTTT. Translated: CASSYSMRIHTGELFF.

V gene TRBV4-1 combines with J gene TRBJ1-5; no firm D call. The germline V gene has CDR1 MGHRA and CDR2 YSYEKL. The V end lost 3 bases, the J end lost 0 bases, and 6 bases lay between the germline ends. The CDR3 loop spans 14 amino acids. Here the CDR3 DNA reads TGCGCCAGCAGCCAGGTAAATAGCAATCAGCCCCAGCATTTT. This encodes CASSQVNSNQPQHF.

This clone was counted a single time. The chain employs TRBV10-3 and TRBJ2-3, with D perhaps given as TRBD1 or TRBD2 (6 bases each). V lost 4 bases to trimming and J lost 4 bases, with 12 bases between them. The CDR3 spans 14 residues. Germline assignment: CDR1 ENHRY and CDR2 SYGVKD. CDR3 sequence (DNA): TGTGCCATCAGTGCCGGGGGCGCGGCAGATACGCAGTATTTT. Translating gives CAISAGGAADTQYF.

The V and J genes are TRBV7-2 and TRBJ2-2; tentatively, D is TRBD2 (5 bases). Germline V gene sequence: CDR1 SGHTA, CDR2 FQGNSA. CDR3 length: 15 amino acids. With 5 bases removed from V and 6 bases from J, the gap between germline ends came to 16 bases. DNA for the CDR3: TGTGCCAGCAGCCGGCGGGTAGCCAATCCCGGGGAGCTGTTTTTT. It codes for CASSRRVANPGELFF.

The chain uses TRBV4-2 and TRBJ2-1; 7 positions match TRBD2. In germline, CDR1 is LGHNA, CDR2 YNFKEQ. The V segment lost 6 bases and the J segment 5 bases; nucleotides outside the gene matches: 7. CDR3 length: 14 amino acids. CDR3 protein: CASSQASGDNEQFF. CDR3 sequence (DNA): TGTGCCAGCAGTCAGGCTAGCGGCGACAATGAGCAGTTCTTC.